Below are 12 T cell receptor beta chains sequenced from a single sample in a study of cytomegalovirus exposure and HLA in healthy donors. With 60 Vbeta and 13 Jbeta primers, the PCR was carried out. The repertoire was sequenced with immunoSEQ multiplex PCR; TCRdb's copy has only in-frame clones and lacks some. The table records some 120,000 clones, 75% to 85% of them present only once. Material for sequencing was PBMCs. These receptors were obtained from a male donor in good health and CMV-seropositive.

The gene calls are TRBV28 and TRBJ1-5, with 7 bases fitting TRBD1. This CDR3 has 14 residues. With V trimmed by 4 bases and J by 7 bases, 7 bases remained unmatched. In germline, CDR1 is MDHEN, CDR2 SYDVKM. In nucleotides, the CDR3 is TGTGCCAGCAGTTCCGACAGGGACGGCCAGCCCCAGCATTTT. Translating gives CASSSDRDGQPQHF.

The J gene is TRBJ2-2, the V gene TRBV5-4; D is uncertain. Germline CDR1 SGHNT, CDR2 YYREEE (reference sequence). Trimming took 0 bases from V and 1 from J, leaving 7 bases between them. This CDR3 region has 15 residues. This chain's CDR3 is CASSLESENTGELFF. The DNA for the CDR3 is TGTGCCAGCAGCTTGGAAAGCGAGAACACCGGGGAGCTGTTTTTT.

V usage is TRBV6-5 and J usage is TRBJ2-5; possibly TRBD2 for D (6 bases). Germline CDR1 and CDR2: MNHEY and SVGAGI. The CDR3 consists of 13 residues. V was cut by 5 bases and J by 2 bases, with 9 bases left in between. The CDR3 DNA is TGTGCCAGCAGTCCCGCGGGACAAGAGACCCAGTACTTC. It yields the protein CASSPAGQETQYF.

The chain uses TRBV11-2 and TRBJ2-5, with a tentative D call TRBD2 (6 bases). V was shortened by 4 bases and J by 4 bases, with 25 bases between the two germline ends. This CDR3 is 18 amino acids long. CDR1 SGHAT and CDR2 FQNNGV come from the germline V gene. This CDR3 is CASSSPGTGTYRRETQYF. The CDR3 coding sequence is TGTGCCAGCAGCTCACCGGGGACCGGGACTTATCGGCGAGAGACCCAGTACTTC.

A remark on this clone: At one end the junction does not follow the germline gene, possibly because of a read error. The chain links TRBV7-9 to TRBJ2-3, with 7 positions matching TRBD2. This CDR3 has 15 amino acids. CDR1 and CDR2 (germline): SEHNR, FQNEAQ (reference sequence). As DNA, the CDR3 is TGTTCCAGCAGCTTTTTTGAGGGGAGGGCAGATACGCAGTATTTT. Translated, it gives CSSSFFEGRADTQYF.

This clone was picked up one time. The CDR3 sequence is CASSLGRGGDAELFF. The CDR3 coding sequence is TGTGCCAGCAGCTTAGGGAGGGGGGGGGACGCGGAGCTGTTTTTT. The chain combines TRBV11-3 with TRBJ2-2; tentatively, D is TRBD2 (7 bases). The CDR3 sequence is 15 residues long. Germline-derived CDR1 and CDR2 are SGHNT and YENEEA. Trimming removed 1 base at V and 10 bases at J, with 16 bases between.

The chain uses TRBV30 and TRBJ2-5; TRBD2 aligns across 12 bases. Germline CDR1 and CDR2: GTSNPN and SVGIG (reference sequence). V lost 4 bases and J lost 5; bases outside the gene matches: 11. This CDR3 is built from 16 residues. The CDR3 nucleotides read TGTGCCTGGAACGTCCCGACTAGCGGGAGATTGGAGACCCAGTACTTC. Translated: CAWNVPTSGRLETQYF.

This CDR3 is CASSLVTGEGTEAFF. The CDR3 bases are TGCGCCAGCAGCCTTGTGACAGGGGAGGGGACTGAAGCTTTCTTT. The chain has TRBV4-3 and TRBJ1-1; 8 bases line up with TRBD1. The CDR3 spans 15 residues. Germline-derived CDR1 and CDR2 are LGHNA and YSLEER. V was pared by 4 bases and J by 5 bases, with 9 bases of the junction left unmatched.

This chain uses TRBV5-1 with TRBJ2-7; 11 bases are shared with TRBD2. The CDR3 contains 16 residues. After removal of 4 bases from V and 2 bases from J, the junction contained 8 bases not matched to a gene. Germline V gene sequence: CDR1 SGHRS, CDR2 YFSETQ. CDR3 in amino acids: CASSVSSGRPPYEQYF. CDR3 coding DNA: TGCGCCAGCAGCGTCTCTAGCGGGAGGCCTCCCTACGAGCAGTACTTC.

This clone was recorded once. The rearrangement joins TRBV7-9 to TRBJ2-5; 11 positions match TRBD2. Unmatched junction bases numbered 6, after V lost 6 bases and J lost 3 bases. This CDR3 comprises 15 residues. Per germline, CDR1 SEHNR and CDR2 FQNEAQ (reference sequence). Here the CDR3 reads CASSSSGRPEETQYF. CDR3 coding DNA: TGTGCCAGCAGTTCTAGCGGGAGGCCCGAAGAGACCCAGTACTTC.

This chain connects TRBV6-5 to TRBJ2-1; TRBD2 aligns across 9 bases. The CDR3 has 15 residues. Germline CDR1 MNHEY, CDR2 SVGAGI. V trimming: 2 bases; J trimming: 5 bases; junction bases outside the gene matches: 4. The CDR3 loop is CASSYGREGNNEQFF. CDR3 DNA: TGTGCCAGCAGTTACGGGCGGGAGGGGAACAATGAGCAGTTCTTC.

The chain recombines TRBV28 with TRBJ1-5, with 7 bases aligning to TRBD1. The CDR3 length is 13 residues. Germline loops: CDR1 MDHEN, CDR2 SYDVKM. The CDR3 region is CAITGESNQPQHF. The DNA of the CDR3 is TGTGCGATTACAGGGGAAAGCAATCAGCCCCAGCATTTT.